This T cell receptor beta chain was identified in a study of cytomegalovirus exposure and HLA in healthy donors. PCR involved 60 Vbeta and 13 Jbeta primers. Clones were sequenced by immunoSEQ multiplex PCR, and TCRdb holds only the in-frame ones, with some missing. Here the sample spans around 110,000 clones, 65% to 90% being singletons. The V and J ends lost 5 bases and 1 base respectively, with 13 bases between them. This CDR3 region has 15 residues. Germline CDR1 reads SEHNR; CDR2 reads FQNEAQ (reference sequence). The chain has TRBV7-9 and TRBJ2-3; no reliable D call. Sequencing was carried out using PBMCs. This TCR came from a man in his thirties or forties in good health and CMV-seronegative. CDR3 in amino acids: CASSRDKSRTDTQYF. Here the CDR3 DNA reads TGTGCCAGCAGCAGAGACAAGAGCCGCACAGATACGCAGTATTTT.